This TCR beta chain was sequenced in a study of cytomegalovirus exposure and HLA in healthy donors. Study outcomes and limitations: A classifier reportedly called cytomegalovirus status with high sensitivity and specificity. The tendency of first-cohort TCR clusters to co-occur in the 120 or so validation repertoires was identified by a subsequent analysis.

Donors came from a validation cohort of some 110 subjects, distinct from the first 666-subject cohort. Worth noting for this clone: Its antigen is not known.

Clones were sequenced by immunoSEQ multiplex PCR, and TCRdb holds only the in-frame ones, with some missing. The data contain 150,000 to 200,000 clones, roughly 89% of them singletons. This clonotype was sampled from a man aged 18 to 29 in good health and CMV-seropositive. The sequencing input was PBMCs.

CDR3 loop: CSVQGQRVYGYTF. The CDR3 DNA follows: TGCAGCGTTCAGGGACAGCGGGTCTATGGCTACACCTTC. The chain is built from TRBV29-1 and TRBJ1-2; 7 bases map to TRBD1. There are 13 residues in the CDR3. V shed 5 bases, J shed 4 bases, and the junction held 7 bases outside the gene matches. Germline CDR1 SQVTM, CDR2 ANQGSEA.